These T cell receptor beta chains were read from a single sample in a study of T cell repertoires in cytomegalovirus infection. Antigen specificity for these receptors is unknown. TCRdb reprocessed the reads via MiXCR and lists one record per CDR3 protein. The sample lists some 320,000 distinct CDR3 sequences; roughly 29% were seen once. The source material was cultured PBMCs, sampled from culture after CMV antigen stimulation. These receptors all stem from a human donor in good health (CMV status not recorded). Some clones in this sample may be carry-over from other donors' samples. CDR3s include the opening cysteine and the closing phenylalanine or tryptophan. The D gene is left open where the match is weak. Clone size is not always given. Where it is, it says once, few, many or a class for expanded clones.

J | size | D | V | CDR3 | DNA
TRBJ2-3 | . | . | TRBV5-1 | CASTRRGADTQYF | TGCGCCAGCACCCGACGAGGGGCAGATACGCAGTATTTT
TRBJ1-2 | . | TRBD1 | TRBV27 | CASSLTDRSISYTF | TGTGCCAGCAGTCTCACGGACAGGAGTATTAGCTACACCTTC
TRBJ1-4 | . | . | TRBV7-9 | CASSPRRGRATNEKLFF | TGTGCCAGCAGCCCCCGCAGGGGCCGAGCAACTAATGAAAAACTGTTTTTT
TRBJ1-5 | . | TRBD1 | TRBV10-3 | CAIRGQGSTGPQHF | TGTGCCATCAGGGGACAGGGAAGTACGGGACCCCAGCATTTT
TRBJ1-4 | few | . | TRBV7-9 | CASSSRGRRANEKLFF | TGTGCCAGCAGCTCCCGGGGCCGGCGCGCTAATGAAAAACTGTTTTTT
TRBJ1-5 | many | . | TRBV7-8 | CASSADRNQPQHF | TGTGCCAGCAGCGCAGACAGGAATCAGCCCCAGCATTTT
TRBJ1-6 | few | TRBD1 | TRBV25-1 | CASSETGFGSPLHF | TGTGCCAGCAGTGAGACAGGGTTCGGGTCACCCCTCCACTTT
TRBJ2-1 | . | TRBD2 | TRBV7-3 | CASSLGTSGGSSYNEQFF | TGTGCCAGCAGCTTAGGGACTAGCGGGGGGAGCTCCTACAATGAGCAGTTCTTC
TRBJ2-7 | many | . | TRBV12-3/TRBV12-4 | CASSLTYEQYF | TGTGCCAGCAGCCTGACCTACGAGCAGTACTTC
TRBJ1-5 | few | TRBD1 | TRBV12-3/TRBV12-4 | CASTMRAGGNQPQHF | TGTGCCAGCACCATGCGGGCAGGGGGGAATCAGCCCCAGCATTTT
TRBJ1-2 | . | TRBD1 | TRBV28 | CASSLHPGQRKDGYTF | TGTGCCAGCAGTTTACATCCGGGACAGAGGAAGGATGGCTACACCTTC
TRBJ2-5 | few | TRBD2 | TRBV7-3 | CASSLQAGGQEETQYF | TGTGCCAGCAGCCTTCAGGCGGGAGGGCAGGAAGAGACCCAGTACTTC
TRBJ1-2 | . | . | TRBV5-6 | CASSLSMDDYGYTF | TGTGCCAGCAGCTTAAGTATGGACGACTATGGCTACACCTTC